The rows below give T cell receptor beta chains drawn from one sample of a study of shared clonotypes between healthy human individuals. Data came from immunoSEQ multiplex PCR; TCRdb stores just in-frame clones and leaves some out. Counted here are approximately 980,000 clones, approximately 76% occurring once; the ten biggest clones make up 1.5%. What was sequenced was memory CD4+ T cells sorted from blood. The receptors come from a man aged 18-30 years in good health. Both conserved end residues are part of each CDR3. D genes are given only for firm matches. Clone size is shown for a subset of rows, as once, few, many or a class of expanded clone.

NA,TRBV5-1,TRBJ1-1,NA,CASSLGGTKGTEAFF,TGCGCCAGCAGCTTGGGAGGCACCAAGGGAACTGAAGCTTTCTTT
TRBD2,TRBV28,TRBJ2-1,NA,CASSPRRGVGWGSYNEQFF,TGTGCCAGCAGCCCCCGGCGGGGGGTCGGTTGGGGATCCTACAATGAGCAGTTCTTC
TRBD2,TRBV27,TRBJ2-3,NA,CASSQGLAGITDTQYF,TGTGCCAGCAGTCAGGGACTAGCGGGGATCACAGATACGCAGTATTTT
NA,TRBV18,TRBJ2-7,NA,CASSPLSSGPYEQYF,TGTGCCAGCTCACCACTGAGCAGCGGGCCCTACGAGCAGTACTTC
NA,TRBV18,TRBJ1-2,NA,CASSPVTRANYGYTF,TGTGCCAGCTCACCGGTCACAAGAGCTAACTATGGCTACACCTTC
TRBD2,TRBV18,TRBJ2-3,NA,CASSPKKRAGISTDTQYF,TGTGCCAGCTCACCAAAAAAGAGAGCGGGGATTAGCACAGATACGCAGTATTTT
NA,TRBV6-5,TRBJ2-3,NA,CASSYHSSTDTQYF,TGTGCCAGCAGTTACCATAGTAGCACAGATACGCAGTATTTT
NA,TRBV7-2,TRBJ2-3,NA,CASSLRGRGYSTDTQYF,TGTGCCAGCAGCTTAAGGGGCCGAGGATATAGCACAGATACGCAGTATTTT
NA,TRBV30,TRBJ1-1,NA,CAWSVSENTEAFF,TGTGCCTGGAGTGTATCTGAGAACACTGAAGCTTTCTTT
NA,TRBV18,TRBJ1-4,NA,CASSGTVTTNEKLFF,TGTGCCAGCTCAGGAACGGTGACAACTAATGAAAAACTGTTTTTT
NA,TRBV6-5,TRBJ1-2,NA,CASSEQGFGYTF,TGTGCCAGCAGTGAACAGGGATTTGGCTACACCTTC
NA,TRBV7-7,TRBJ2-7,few,CASSPNQGGEQYF,TGTGCTAGCAGCCCGAATCAGGGCGGCGAGCAGTACTTC
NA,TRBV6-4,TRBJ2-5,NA,CARTDGEETQYF,TGTGCCAGAACGGACGGAGAAGAGACCCAGTACTTC
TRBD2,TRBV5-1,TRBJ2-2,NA,CASSLDGLARTGELFF,TGCGCCAGCAGCTTGGATGGACTAGCGAGGACCGGGGAGCTGTTTTTT
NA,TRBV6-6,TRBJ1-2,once,CASSGQWGANYGYTF,TGTGCCAGCAGCGGCCAGTGGGGGGCTAACTATGGCTACACCTTC
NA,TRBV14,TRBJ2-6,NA,CASSPISGANVLTF,TGTGCCAGCAGCCCCATCTCTGGGGCCAACGTCCTGACTTTC
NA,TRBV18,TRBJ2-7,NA,CASSPGLPEGYEQYF,TGTGCCAGCTCACCGGGACTGCCCGAGGGGTACGAGCAGTACTTC
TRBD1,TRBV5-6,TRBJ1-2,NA,CASSSLDRDNGYTF,TGTGCCAGCAGCTCCCTGGACAGGGACAATGGCTACACCTTC
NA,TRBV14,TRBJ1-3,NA,CASSPGGSAVGNTIYF,TGTGCCAGCAGCCCCGGAGGGTCCGCCGTCGGAAACACCATATATTTT
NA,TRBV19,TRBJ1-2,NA,CASSTNQGTGGYTF,TGTGCCAGTAGTACAAACCAGGGGACGGGTGGCTACACCTTC
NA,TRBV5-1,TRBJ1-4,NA,CASSLGDRSSEKLFF,TGCGCCAGCAGCTTGGGGGACCGTAGCAGTGAAAAACTGTTTTTT
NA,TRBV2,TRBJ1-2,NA,CASSERQGRGYTF,TGTGCCAGCAGTGAGAGGCAGGGTCGTGGCTACACCTTC
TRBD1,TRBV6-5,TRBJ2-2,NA,CASRTGGPNTGELFF,TGTGCCAGCAGAACAGGGGGCCCGAACACCGGGGAGCTGTTTTTT
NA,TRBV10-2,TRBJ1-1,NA,CASSAREHDPFFF,TGCGCCAGCAGTGCACGGGAGCATGACCCGTTTTTCTTT
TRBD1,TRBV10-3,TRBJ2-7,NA,CAISEGQVNYEQYF,TGTGCCATCAGTGAGGGACAGGTAAACTACGAGCAGTACTTC
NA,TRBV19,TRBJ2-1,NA,CASSRTAGGSYNEQFF,TGTGCCAGTAGTAGGACGGCCGGAGGCTCCTACAATGAGCAGTTCTTC
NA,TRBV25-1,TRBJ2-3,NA,CASSEGRADTQYF,TGTGCCAGCAGTGAAGGTCGGGCAGATACGCAGTATTTT
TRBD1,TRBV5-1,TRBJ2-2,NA,CASSLEGGSNTGELFF,TGCGCCAGCAGCTTAGAAGGGGGCTCGAACACCGGGGAGCTGTTTTTT
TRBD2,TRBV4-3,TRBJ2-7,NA,CASSRLPGLPYEQYF,TGCGCCAGCAGCCGTCTCCCGGGACTACCTTACGAGCAGTACTTC
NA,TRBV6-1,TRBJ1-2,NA,CASREKTFGSVGYTF,TGTGCCAGCAGGGAAAAGACATTTGGGTCGGTTGGCTACACCTTC
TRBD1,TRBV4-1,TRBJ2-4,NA,CASSQDDRGHKNIQYF,TGCGCCAGCAGCCAAGATGACAGGGGGCACAAAAACATTCAGTACTTC
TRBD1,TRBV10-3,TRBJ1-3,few,CAISESTGGSSGNTIYF,TGTGCCATCAGTGAGTCGACAGGGGGGAGCTCTGGAAACACCATATATTTT
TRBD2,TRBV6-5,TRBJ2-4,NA,CASSPSGGDSYIQYF,TGTGCCAGCAGCCCTAGCGGGGGGGACTCCTACATTCAGTACTTC
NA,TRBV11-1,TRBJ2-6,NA,CASSSRGSGANVLTF,TGTGCCAGCAGCTCGCGGGGAAGTGGGGCCAACGTCCTGACTTTC
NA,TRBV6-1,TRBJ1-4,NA,CASRVPGNGQKLFF,TGTGCCAGCAGGGTGCCGGGGAACGGACAAAAACTGTTTTTT
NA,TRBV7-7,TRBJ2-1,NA,CASSLARGNEQFF,TGTGCTAGCAGCTTAGCCCGGGGCAATGAGCAGTTCTTC
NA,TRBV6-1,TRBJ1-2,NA,CASSLETVANYGYTF,TGTGCCAGCAGTCTGGAGACAGTCGCTAACTATGGCTACACCTTC
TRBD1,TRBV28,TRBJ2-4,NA,CASTIQGASIQYF,TGTGCCAGCACCATACAGGGGGCTAGCATTCAGTACTTC
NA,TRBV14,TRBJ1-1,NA,CASSPTLALAEAFF,TGTGCCAGCAGCCCAACCCTCGCGCTGGCTGAAGCTTTCTTT
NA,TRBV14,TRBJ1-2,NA,CASSQDRTVTYGYTF,TGTGCCAGCAGCCAAGATCGGACAGTCACCTATGGCTACACCTTC
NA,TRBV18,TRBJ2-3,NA,CASSPGPADTQYF,TGTGCCAGCTCACCAGGCCCCGCAGATACGCAGTATTTT
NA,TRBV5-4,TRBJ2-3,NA,CASSGRQGGLRDTQYF,TGTGCCAGCAGCGGGCGACAGGGAGGTCTCAGAGATACGCAGTATTTT
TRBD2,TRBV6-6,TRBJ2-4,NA,CATSKLAGKDIQYF,TGTGCCACCTCAAAACTAGCGGGGAAAGACATTCAGTACTTC
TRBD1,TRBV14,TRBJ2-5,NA,CASSKDRGRFETQYF,TGTGCCAGCAGCAAGGACAGGGGGCGGTTTGAGACCCAGTACTTC
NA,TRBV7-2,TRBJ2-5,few,CASSLGGFAQGETQYF,TGTGCCAGCAGCTTAGGGGGATTTGCCCAGGGAGAGACCCAGTACTTC
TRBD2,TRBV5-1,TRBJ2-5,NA,CASSFGSSGGQETQYF,TGCGCCAGCAGCTTTGGGAGTAGCGGGGGTCAAGAGACCCAGTACTTC
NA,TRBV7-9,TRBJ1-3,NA,CASSPTGAVNTIYF,TGTGCCAGCAGCCCGACCGGGGCCGTAAACACCATATATTTT
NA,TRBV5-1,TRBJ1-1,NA,CASSVGGVNTEAFF,TGCGCCAGCAGCGTTGGAGGGGTGAACACTGAAGCTTTCTTT